The 21 T cell receptor beta chains below all came from one sample that was sequenced in a study of Graves' ophthalmopathy and Graves' hyperthyroidism. Scientists amplified the TCR beta CDR3 regions from RNA transcripts. The first round was an RT-PCR with HTBI primers, and the second round was a multiplex PCR. In TCRdb, the multiplex PCR reads were re-called with MiXCR into one record per CDR3 protein. The top ten hold approximately 5.5% of the sample, which has 170,000 or so distinct CDR3 sequences, around two fifths seen once. Sequences were obtained from peripheral blood. All receptors come from a woman aged 40 to 50 with Graves' ophthalmopathy.

The genes are TRBV12-3 or TRBV12-4 and TRBJ2-5; D is possibly TRBD1 or TRBD2 (5 bases each). The CDR3 runs 13 residues. Trimming removed 6 bases from V and 5 bases from J, with 13 bases in between. CDR3 DNA: TGTGCCAGCAGCGGGGCGAAGGCCGAGACCCAGTACTTC. Its translation is CASSGAKAETQYF.

This clonotype was detected many times. The V gene is TRBV7-2, the J gene TRBJ2-7, with 11 bases identical to TRBD1. CDR3 length: 17 amino acids. Germline V gives CDR1 SGHTA, CDR2 FQGNSA. J lost 2 bases, V lost 0 bases, and 6 bases had no gene match. The chain's CDR3 is CASSLAPPGQGAYEQYF. CDR3 bases: TGTGCCAGCAGCTTAGCCCCTCCGGGACAGGGGGCCTACGAGCAGTACTTC.

A single count supports this clonotype. The chain joins TRBV12-3 or TRBV12-4 to TRBJ1-5, with D possibly being TRBD1 (6 bases). This CDR3 is 14 amino acids long. Trimming took off 6 bases at V and 0 bases at J, with 9 bases between the two ends. DNA for the CDR3: TGTGCCAGCAGCAAGGGGGGTAGCAATCAGCCCCAGCATTTT. Its translation is CASSKGGSNQPQHF.

This clonotype was recorded many times. The rearrangement uses TRBV27 and TRBJ2-7; 9 bases are a match to TRBD2. CDR1 is MNHEY and CDR2 is SMNVEV in the germline V gene (reference sequence). CDR3 length: 14 residues. V was pared by 10 bases and J by 5 bases, with 12 bases of the junction left unmatched. The CDR3 DNA follows: TGTGCCATCTACCTACGGACTAGCGCAGACGAGCAGTACTTC. Protein product: CAIYLRTSADEQYF.

The chain is built from TRBV28 and TRBJ1-1; maybe TRBD1 (5 bases). V was cut by 6 bases and J by 5 bases, with 25 bases left in between. Germline loops: CDR1 MDHEN, CDR2 SYDVKM. This CDR3 region has 17 residues. CDR3 coding DNA: TGTGCCAGCAGCCCTTTAATCATGGGGGGAAGAGTGACTGAAGCTTTCTTT. Protein: CASSPLIMGGRVTEAFF.

In this sample, this clonotype turned up many times. J is TRBJ2-7 and V is TRBV6-2 or TRBV6-3; D unresolved. This CDR3 is built from 15 residues. The germline V and J ends were trimmed by 2 bases and 2 bases, with 13 bases remaining between them. Looked up from germline, CDR1 is MNHEY and CDR2 is SVGEGT. The CDR3 DNA reads TGTGCCAGCAGTTACGATTTGGCGCAACCCTACGAGCAGTACTTC. Encoded protein: CASSYDLAQPYEQYF.

In its sample, this clonotype was seen many times. This chain uses TRBV15 with TRBJ1-5; D uncertain. Germline CDR1 reads LNHNV; CDR2 reads YYDKDF (reference sequence). Trimming took 3 bases from V and 9 from J, leaving 9 bases between them. The CDR3 is 12 amino acids. The CDR3, as DNA: TGTGCCACCAGCAGCCGTCAAGGGCCCCAGCATTTT. This sequence encodes CATSSRQGPQHF.

CDR3 DNA: TGTGCCAGCAGCCAGTTCCCCGATGGCTACACCTTC. It translates to CASSQFPDGYTF. The rearrangement links TRBV7-2 to TRBJ1-2; no clear D. Germline V gene sequence: CDR1 SGHTA, CDR2 FQGNSA. The CDR3 extends over 12 amino acids. Trimming left V 5 bases short and J 6 bases short, with 10 bases between.

This clonotype was counted many times. The chain carries TRBV5-6 and TRBJ1-1, with 7 bases aligning to TRBD1. V shed 3 bases and J 0 bases; nucleotides not matched to a gene: 11. This CDR3 region has 17 residues. Per germline, CDR1 SGHDT and CDR2 YYEEEE. The CDR3 sequence: CASSWRGQLVLNTEAFF. The CDR3 DNA follows: TGTGCCAGCAGCTGGAGGGGACAGCTGGTGTTGAACACTGAAGCTTTCTTT.

The chain uses TRBV6-1 and TRBJ1-1; D gene uncertain. V gave up 6 bases and J gave up 5 bases, with 16 bases separating them. CDR3 length equals 14 residues. From germline, CDR1 is MNHNS and CDR2 SASEGT. The CDR3: CASSPAGQITEAFF. For the CDR3, the DNA is TGTGCCAGCAGCCCTGCGGGCCAGATAACTGAAGCTTTCTTT.

This clonotype was counted many times. The chain couples TRBV18 to TRBJ2-7; no clear D gene. Germline assignment: CDR1 KGHSH and CDR2 LQKENI. CDR3 length: 15 residues. Trimming cost V 1 base and J 5 bases, with 15 bases left between them. In nucleotides, the CDR3 is TGTGCCAGCTCACCACGCCCCGGTCCCGGTAACGAGCAGTACTTC. Its translation is CASSPRPGPGNEQYF.

This clonotype was counted at least ten times. V and J are TRBV20-1 and TRBJ2-7; D possibly corresponds to TRBD1 (5 bases). Trimming pared 2 bases from V and 2 bases from J, leaving 7 bases between. The CDR3 runs to 12 residues. CDR1 DFQATT and CDR2 SNEGSKA come from the germline V gene (reference sequence). The CDR3 protein is CSARQGPYEQYF. The CDR3 region has the DNA TGCAGTGCTAGACAGGGCCCCTACGAGCAGTACTTC.

This clonotype was seen at least ten times. Since the CDR3 does not end with the conserved phenylalanine or tryptophan, this likely comes from a read error. The rearrangement joins TRBV6-1 to TRBJ1-5, with 7 nucleotides matching TRBD1. The CDR3 contains 15 residues. V shed 5 bases, J shed 2 bases, and the junction held 6 bases outside the gene matches. Germline CDR1 reads MNHNS; CDR2 reads SASEGT. This chain's CDR3 is CASSTTGIRNQPQHS. CDR3 coding DNA: TGTGCCAGCAGTACGACAGGGATTCGCAATCAGCCCCAGCATTCT.

This clonotype was seen at least ten times. The CDR3, as DNA: TGTGCCAGCAGCGCACCCCCGGGACTAGCGGGAACTAGCACAGATACGCAGTATTTT. Its translation: CASSAPPGLAGTSTDTQYF. This chain connects TRBV9 to TRBJ2-3, with 13 bases that match TRBD2. The V segment lost 3 bases and the J segment 0 bases; nucleotides outside the gene matches: 10. CDR1 is SGDLS, CDR2 YYNGEE, per germline. The CDR3 loop spans 19 amino acids.

This clonotype occurred a few times. This chain connects TRBV12-3 or TRBV12-4 to TRBJ1-5; no clear D. Trimming left V 6 bases short and J 13 bases short, with 13 bases between. CDR3 length: 11 residues. This CDR3 reads CASSRTSNQHF. In DNA, the CDR3 is TGTGCCAGCAGCCGTACCAGTAATCAGCATTTT.

This clonotype was counted at least ten times. V is TRBV6-1 and J is TRBJ1-2; D is uncertain. Deletions cut 2 bases from V and 4 bases from J, with 14 bases between. This CDR3 is built from 15 residues. Per the germline V gene, CDR1 is MNHNS and CDR2 is SASEGT. The CDR3 DNA reads TGTGCCAGCAGTGAAATTGTTCTTTACAGCTATGGCTACACCTTC. Translated, it gives CASSEIVLYSYGYTF.

This clonotype was seen repeatedly, ten times or more. V gene TRBV12-3 or TRBV12-4 combines with J gene TRBJ2-7; 11 bases are a match to TRBD2. V gave up 9 bases and J gave up 1 base; unmatched junction bases: 8. CDR3 size: 15 residues. The CDR3 bases are TGTGCCAGTAGTCCGCTAGCGGGGGGATCCTACGAGCAGTACTTC. Encoded protein: CASSPLAGGSYEQYF.

This clonotype was observed a single time. The chain couples TRBV28 to TRBJ2-7; D gene uncertain. This CDR3 region has 12 residues. The germline V gene has CDR1 MDHEN and CDR2 SYDVKM. Trimming cost V 6 bases and J 4 bases, with 10 bases left between them. CDR3: CASSRVRYEQYF. Here the CDR3 DNA reads TGTGCCAGCAGCCGAGTGCGATACGAGCAGTACTTC.

At least ten counts were recorded for this clonotype. The chain couples TRBV19 to TRBJ2-5; TRBD2 matches at 10 bases. Germline CDR1 is LNHDA and CDR2 is SQIVND (reference sequence). Trimming took 5 bases from V and 7 from J; bases not matched to a gene: 10. The CDR3 is 15 residues long. CDR3 coding DNA: TGTGCCAGTAGTCCTGAGCGGGAGGGTCGGAGGACCCAGTACTTC. It specifies CASSPEREGRRTQYF.

This clonotype showed up many times. The chain carries TRBV5-1 and TRBJ2-7, with TRBD1 matching over 7 bases. Germline CDR1 reads SGHRS; CDR2 reads YFSETQ. This CDR3 region has 15 residues. The V segment lost 0 bases and the J segment 9 bases; nucleotides outside the gene matches: 12. The CDR3 DNA reads as TGCGCCAGCAGCTTGGGGGACAGCAGCCCAACGGGGCAGTACTTC. As protein: CASSLGDSSPTGQYF.

This clonotype was found many times. The chain carries TRBV18 and TRBJ1-1; no firm D call. The CDR3 is made up of 15 amino acids. Trimming removed 0 bases from V and 6 bases from J, with 14 bases in between. The germline gives CDR1 KGHSH, CDR2 LQKENI. CDR3 loop: CASSPPGAASSEAFF. In DNA, the CDR3 is TGTGCCAGCTCACCACCGGGAGCAGCCTCTTCTGAAGCTTTCTTT.